What follows are 28 T cell receptor beta chains derived from one specimen sequenced in a study of a mutant IDH1 vaccine in newly diagnosed glioma. No antigen is known for these receptors. As to time point: week 23, last vaccination. The study gave 300 ug of mutant IDH1 20-mer peptide per vaccine dose, with topical imiquimod. Profiled with immunoSEQ multiplex PCR; TCRdb holds only in-frame clones, not every one. This sample has tens of thousands of clones; roughly 84% occur once, and the top ten carry about 4%. The sample was PBMCs, taken from a glioma patient whose treatment included an IDH1 peptide vaccine. The receptors derive from a man aged 25-40 years with glioma.

The rearrangement joins TRBV5-4 to TRBJ1-2; TRBD1 is a possible D gene (6 bases). The germline CDR1 and CDR2 sequences are SGHNT and YYREEE (reference sequence). The CDR3 covers 17 residues. Trimming shortened V by 4 bases and J by 8 bases, and 27 bases separated the two germline ends. As DNA, the CDR3 is TGTGCCAGCAGCCTAGGCGGTCGGCAGGGAGTAGGGGGAGGCTACACCTTC. Translating it yields CASSLGGRQGVGGGYTF.

The V call is TRBV6-4, the J call TRBJ2-1; 8 bases are shared with TRBD2. CDR1 MRHNA and CDR2 SNTAGT come from the germline V gene. The junction had 12 bases not matched to a gene; V was cut back by 3 bases and J by 8 bases. CDR3 size: 16 residues. The CDR3 here is CASSESAGAPGHEQFF. For the CDR3, the DNA is TGTGCCAGCAGTGAATCAGCGGGGGCACCCGGGCATGAGCAGTTCTTC.

The gene calls are TRBV7-2 and TRBJ2-5, with 13 nucleotides matching TRBD2. With 5 bases clipped from V and 0 bases from J, the junction kept 6 bases outside the gene matches. Germline CDR1 SGHTA, CDR2 FQGNSA. The CDR3 loop spans 17 amino acids. Here the CDR3 reads CASSPGLAGPYQETQYF. The CDR3, as DNA: TGTGCCAGCAGCCCGGGACTAGCGGGGCCGTACCAAGAGACCCAGTACTTC.

This clone was picked up a small number of times. The CDR3 nucleotides read TGTGCCAGCAGCTCAGGACGCTCCGGAGAAGCTTTCTTT. It translates to CASSSGRSGEAFF. The rearrangement joins TRBV7-8 to TRBJ1-1, with no clear D. CDR1 is SGHVS and CDR2 is FQNEAQ in the germline V gene. The germline V and J ends were trimmed by 4 bases and 8 bases, with 14 bases remaining between them. CDR3 length: 13 amino acids.

CDR3 DNA: TGTGCCAGCAGTCGCAGGAACCAAGAGACCCAGTACTTC. Protein sequence: CASSRRNQETQYF. This chain joins TRBV2 and TRBJ2-5; D gene uncertain. Per the germline V gene, CDR1 is SNHLY and CDR2 is FYNNEI. V shed 5 bases and J shed 0 bases, with 7 bases lying between them. This CDR3 contains 13 residues.

The chain carries TRBV5-1 and TRBJ2-7, with D tentatively TRBD2 (6 bases). Per the germline V gene, CDR1 is SGHRS and CDR2 is YFSETQ. This CDR3 spans 14 amino acids. V was clipped by 4 bases and J by 0 bases, with 11 bases between them. CDR3 sequence: CASSLGLLSYEQYF. DNA of the CDR3: TGCGCCAGCAGCCTGGGACTCCTCTCCTACGAGCAGTACTTC.

The V and J genes are TRBV6-5 and TRBJ1-6; D possibly corresponds to TRBD1 (5 bases). The V gene's germline CDR1 is MNHEY and CDR2 SVGAGI. Trimming took 5 bases from V and 7 from J, leaving 12 bases between them. The CDR3 covers 14 residues. This CDR3 reads CASSPGPWNSPLHF. The CDR3 coding sequence is TGTGCCAGCAGTCCGGGACCTTGGAATTCACCCCTCCACTTT.

The chain has TRBV7-9 and TRBJ1-1, with D perhaps TRBD1 (6 bases). Germline CDR1 reads SEHNR; CDR2 reads FQNEAQ (reference sequence). The CDR3 extends over 14 amino acids. V was clipped by 3 bases and J by 9 bases, with 17 bases between them. The chain's CDR3 is CASSFVGWTDKAFF. The CDR3 DNA sequence: TGTGCCAGCAGCTTCGTGGGTTGGACAGATAAAGCTTTCTTT.

The CDR3: CAITSTEDQPQHF. The CDR3 DNA reads as TGTGCCATCACCTCGACAGAGGATCAGCCCCAGCATTTT. This chain uses TRBV2 with TRBJ1-5, with D possibly being TRBD1 (5 bases). Germline V gene lookup returns CDR1 SNHLY and CDR2 FYNNEI. There are 13 residues in the CDR3. V lost 10 bases to trimming and J lost 5 bases, with 15 bases between them.

The chain combines TRBV5-1 with TRBJ2-7; 7 nucleotides align to TRBD1. V lost 4 bases and J lost 3; bases outside the gene matches: 10. CDR3 size: 15 residues. The germline CDR1 and CDR2 sequences are SGHRS and YFSETQ. The CDR3 region has the DNA TGCGCCAGCAGCCTTAGGACAGGCACCCTCTACGAGCAGTACTTC. Its translation is CASSLRTGTLYEQYF.

The chain recombines TRBV19 with TRBJ2-1; TRBD2 aligns across 8 bases. CDR3 length: 15 amino acids. V dropped 4 bases and J dropped 3; count of bases not matched to a gene: 5. Germline CDR1 and CDR2: LNHDA and SQIVND (reference sequence). The CDR3 loop reads CASSKAGDYYNEQFF. The CDR3 DNA follows: TGTGCCAGTAGTAAAGCGGGGGACTACTACAATGAGCAGTTCTTC.

The V and J genes are TRBV14 and TRBJ1-6; no definite D call. The CDR3 totals 17 residues. Trimming removed 1 base from V and 0 bases from J, with 10 bases in between. CDR1 is SGHDN, CDR2 FVKESK, per germline. Here the CDR3 DNA reads TGTGCCAGCAGCCAAGTGGGGTATAGCTCCTATAATTCACCCCTCCACTTT. Translating it yields CASSQVGYSSYNSPLHF. Full variable domain (rest looked up from reference TRBV14 and TRBJ1-6): EAGVTQFPSHSVIEKGQTVTLRCDPISGHDNLYWYRRVMGKEIKFLLHFVKESKQDESGMPNNRFLAERTGGTYSTLKVQPAELEDSGVYFCASSQVGYSSYNSPLHFGNGTRLTVT.

The genes are TRBV5-1 and TRBJ1-3, with TRBD1 matching 8 bases. The germline gives CDR1 SGHRS, CDR2 YFSETQ. The CDR3 totals 16 residues. Trimming took 3 bases from V and 0 from J; bases not matched to a gene: 5. The CDR3 DNA reads as TGCGCCAGCAGCTCGGGACAGGTGATCTCTGGAAACACCATATATTTT. It yields the protein CASSSGQVISGNTIYF.

This clone is a singleton in its sample. The V gene is TRBV5-1, the J gene TRBJ2-5; D is ambiguous. Trimming removed 0 bases from V and 1 base from J, with 10 bases in between. The CDR3 contains 15 residues. Germline V CDR1 and CDR2: SGHRS, YFSETQ. The CDR3 coding sequence is TGCGCCAGCAGCTTGGAGCCGAACAGCCAAGAGACCCAGTACTTC. Translating it yields CASSLEPNSQETQYF.

The V and J genes are TRBV19 and TRBJ1-1; 7 nucleotides line up with TRBD1. Germline lookup yields CDR1 LNHDA and CDR2 SQIVND (reference sequence). This CDR3 region has 21 residues. The V segment lost 10 bases and the J segment 0 bases; nucleotides outside the gene matches: 29. The DNA for the CDR3 is TGTGCCACGACCCCGGGCCGTCGACAGGGAAGTTCTGGCTCCATGAACACTGAAGCTTTCTTT. This encodes CATTPGRRQGSSGSMNTEAFF. Variable domain in full (rest from reference TRBV19 and TRBJ1-1): DGGITQSPKYLFRKEGQNVTLSCEQNLNHDAMYWYRQDPGQGLRLIYYSQIVNDFQKGDIAEGYSVSREKKESFPLTVTSAQKNPTAFYLCATTPGRRQGSSGSMNTEAFFGQGTRLTVV.

The rearrangement links TRBV7-2 to TRBJ2-7, with 11 bases matching TRBD2. V was clipped by 2 bases and J by 6 bases; unmatched bases: 6. Looked up from germline, CDR1 is SGHTA and CDR2 is FQGNSA. The CDR3 totals 15 residues. The CDR3 DNA is TGTGCCAGCAGCTTATGGGGACTAGCGGTGGTCGAGCAGTACTTC. Translated, it gives CASSLWGLAVVEQYF. Using reference TRBV7-2 and TRBJ2-7 for the parts outside the CDR3, the full variable domain is GAGVSQSPSNKVTEKGKDVELRCDPISGHTALYWYRQSLGQGLEFLIYFQGNSAPDKSGLPSDRFSAERTGGSVSTLTIQRTQQEDSAVYLCASSLWGLAVVEQYFGPGTRLTVT.

This rearrangement joins TRBV5-1 to TRBJ1-2; D not certain. This CDR3 is 12 amino acids long. Trimming stripped 0 bases from V and 8 bases from J, with 8 bases between. Germline-derived CDR1 and CDR2 are SGHRS and YFSETQ. The CDR3 reads CASSLELGGYTF. The CDR3 DNA sequence: TGCGCCAGCAGCTTGGAGTTGGGCGGCTACACCTTC.

The rearrangement uses TRBV15 and TRBJ2-7; D not resolved. Germline CDR1 and CDR2: LNHNV and YYDKDF (reference sequence). Trimming left V 5 bases short and J 1 base short, with 12 bases between. The CDR3 contains 14 residues. The CDR3 reads CATSFEGRSYEQYF. CDR3 DNA sequence: TGTGCCACCAGCTTCGAAGGCCGTTCCTACGAGCAGTACTTC.

V and J are TRBV5-6 and TRBJ2-2; D not certain. Germline V gene sequence: CDR1 SGHDT, CDR2 YYEEEE. The V end lost 1 base, the J end lost 7 bases, and 11 bases lay between the germline ends. There are 14 residues in the CDR3. This CDR3 is CASSLRDSDGELFF. Here the CDR3 DNA reads TGTGCCAGCAGCTTGAGGGATTCGGACGGGGAGCTGTTTTTT. The full variable domain, rest sourced from reference TRBV5-6 and TRBJ2-2, is DAGVTQSPTHLIKTRGQQVTLRCSPKSGHDTVSWYQQALGQGPQFIFQYYEEEERQRGNFPDRFSGHQFPNYSSELNVNALLLGDSALYLCASSLRDSDGELFFGEGSRLTVL.

This clone was counted a few times. The J gene is TRBJ2-7, the V gene TRBV5-1, with 8 bases fitting TRBD2. Germline V gives CDR1 SGHRS, CDR2 YFSETQ. Trimming took 6 bases from V and 1 from J; bases not matched to a gene: 12. This CDR3 is 16 amino acids long. This chain's CDR3 is CASNTAGGAGSYEQYF. The CDR3, as DNA: TGCGCCAGCAACACCGCCGGGGGGGCGGGATCCTACGAGCAGTACTTC.

As DNA, the CDR3 is TGTGCCAGTAGTACTTATCACGTTCTCAGCAATGAGCAGTTCTTC. This sequence encodes CASSTYHVLSNEQFF. V gene TRBV19 combines with J gene TRBJ2-1, with D hard to call. The germline V gene has CDR1 LNHDA and CDR2 SQIVND (reference sequence). The CDR3 totals 15 residues. Trimming shortened V by 4 bases and J by 6 bases, and 16 bases separated the two germline ends.

The J gene is TRBJ2-5, the V gene TRBV18; D gene ambiguous. The CDR3 is 14 residues long. Germline assignment: CDR1 KGHSH and CDR2 LQKENI. Trimming stripped 5 bases from V and 5 bases from J, with 15 bases between. The CDR3 sequence: CASSVSEVGETQYF. The CDR3 DNA reads as TGTGCCAGCTCAGTCAGCGAGGTGGGCGAGACCCAGTACTTC.

This chain links TRBV2 with TRBJ2-1; 10 nucleotides match TRBD2. CDR3 length: 15 residues. With 2 bases clipped from V and 9 bases from J, the junction kept 7 bases outside the gene matches. Germline CDR1 SNHLY, CDR2 FYNNEI. The CDR3 DNA sequence: TGTGCCAGCAGTGAAAACCTAGCGGGGGTAGGTGAGCAGTTCTTC. Translating it yields CASSENLAGVGEQFF.

V usage is TRBV14 and J usage is TRBJ1-6; no reliable D call. V was trimmed by 6 bases and J by 9 bases, leaving 12 bases between them. Germline assignment: CDR1 SGHDN and CDR2 FVKESK. The CDR3 sequence is 13 residues long. The CDR3 DNA sequence: TGTGCCAGCAGTCAGTGGAGTGGTTCACCCCTCCACTTT. It specifies CASSQWSGSPLHF. Full variable domain (remainder filled in from reference TRBV14 and TRBJ1-6): EAGVTQFPSHSVIEKGQTVTLRCDPISGHDNLYWYRRVMGKEIKFLLHFVKESKQDESGMPNNRFLAERTGGTYSTLKVQPAELEDSGVYFCASSQWSGSPLHFGNGTRLTVT.

The chain links TRBV7-9 to TRBJ1-1; D is uncertain. Per germline, CDR1 SEHNR and CDR2 FQNEAQ (reference sequence). The CDR3 covers 14 residues. V was cut by 1 base and J by 3 bases, with 9 bases left in between. CDR3 in amino acids: CASSLEFTYTEAFF. The CDR3 DNA reads as TGTGCCAGCAGCTTAGAGTTTACCTACACTGAAGCTTTCTTT.

V and J are TRBV5-4 and TRBJ2-2; D possibly uses TRBD1 or TRBD2 (6 bases each). Germline V gene sequence: CDR1 SGHNT, CDR2 YYREEE (reference sequence). The V end lost 4 bases, the J end lost 1 base, and 17 bases lay between the germline ends. CDR3 length: 17 amino acids. In nucleotides, the CDR3 is TGTGCCAGCAGCGTACGAACCGGGGGCCAGAACACCGGGGAGCTGTTTTTT. Encoded protein: CASSVRTGGQNTGELFF.

This chain joins TRBV6-1 and TRBJ1-5; D unresolved. Trimming shortened V by 2 bases and J by 4 bases, and 24 bases separated the two germline ends. Germline V lookup: CDR1 MNHNS, CDR2 SASEGT. The length of the CDR3 is 19 residues. CDR3 sequence reads: CASSERRVDYLARNQPQHF. As DNA, the CDR3 is TGTGCCAGCAGTGAAAGGAGGGTGGATTACCTAGCTCGGAATCAGCCCCAGCATTTT.

The CDR3 DNA sequence: TGTGCCAGCAGGTCGGGGAACACCGGGGAGCTGTTTTTT. Its translation: CASRSGNTGELFF. The rearrangement joins TRBV6-5 to TRBJ2-2; no reliable D call. Germline lookup yields CDR1 MNHEY and CDR2 SVGAGI. This CDR3 spans 13 amino acids. The V gene lost 6 bases and the J gene lost 1 base, with 6 bases spanning the gap.